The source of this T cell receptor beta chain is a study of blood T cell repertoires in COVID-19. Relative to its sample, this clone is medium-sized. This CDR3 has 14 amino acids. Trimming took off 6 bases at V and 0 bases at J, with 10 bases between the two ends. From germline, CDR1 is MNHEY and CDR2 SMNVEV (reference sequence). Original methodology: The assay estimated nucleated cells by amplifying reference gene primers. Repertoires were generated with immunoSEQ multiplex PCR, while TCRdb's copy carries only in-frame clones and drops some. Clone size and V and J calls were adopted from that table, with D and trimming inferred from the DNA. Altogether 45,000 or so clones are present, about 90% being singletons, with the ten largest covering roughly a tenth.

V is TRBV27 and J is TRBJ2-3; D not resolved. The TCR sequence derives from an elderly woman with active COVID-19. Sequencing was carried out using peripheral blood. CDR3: CASRAGESTDTQYF. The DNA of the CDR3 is TGTGCCAGCAGGGCCGGAGAGAGCACAGATACGCAGTATTTT.